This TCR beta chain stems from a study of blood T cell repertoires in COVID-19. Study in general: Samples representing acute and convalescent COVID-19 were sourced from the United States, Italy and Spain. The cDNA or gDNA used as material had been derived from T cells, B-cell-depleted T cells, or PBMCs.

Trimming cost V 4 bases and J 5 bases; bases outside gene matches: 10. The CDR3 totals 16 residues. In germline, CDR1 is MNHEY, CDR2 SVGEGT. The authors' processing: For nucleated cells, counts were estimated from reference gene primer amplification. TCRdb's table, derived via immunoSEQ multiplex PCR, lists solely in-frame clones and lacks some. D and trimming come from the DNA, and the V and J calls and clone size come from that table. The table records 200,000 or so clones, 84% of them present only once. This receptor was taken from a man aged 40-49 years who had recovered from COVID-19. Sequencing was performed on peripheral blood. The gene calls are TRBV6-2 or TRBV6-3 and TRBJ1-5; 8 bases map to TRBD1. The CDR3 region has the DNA TGTGCCAGCAGTTGGGATTACAGGGGGAAGGATCAGCCCCAGCATTTT. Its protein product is CASSWDYRGKDQPQHF.